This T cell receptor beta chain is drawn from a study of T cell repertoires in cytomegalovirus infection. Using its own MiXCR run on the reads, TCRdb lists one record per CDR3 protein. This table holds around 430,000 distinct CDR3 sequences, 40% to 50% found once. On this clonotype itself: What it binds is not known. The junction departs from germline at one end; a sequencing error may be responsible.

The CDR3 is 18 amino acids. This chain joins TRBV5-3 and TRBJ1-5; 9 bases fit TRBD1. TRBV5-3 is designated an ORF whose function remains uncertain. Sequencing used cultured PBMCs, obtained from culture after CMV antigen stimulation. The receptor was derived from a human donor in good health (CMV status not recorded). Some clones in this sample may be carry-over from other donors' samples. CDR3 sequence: CASSLDWTGEGGNQPQHF. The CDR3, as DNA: TGTGCCAGCAGCTTGGACTGGACAGGGGAGGGTGGCAATCAGCCCCAGCATTTT.